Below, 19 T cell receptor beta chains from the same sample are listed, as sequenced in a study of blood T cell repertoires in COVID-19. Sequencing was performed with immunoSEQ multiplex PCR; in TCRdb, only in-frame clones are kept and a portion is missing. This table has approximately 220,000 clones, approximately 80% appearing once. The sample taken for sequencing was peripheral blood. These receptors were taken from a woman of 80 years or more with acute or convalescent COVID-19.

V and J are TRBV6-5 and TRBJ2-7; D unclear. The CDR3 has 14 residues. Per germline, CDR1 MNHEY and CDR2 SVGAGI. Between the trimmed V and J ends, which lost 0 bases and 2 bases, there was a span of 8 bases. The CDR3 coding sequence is TGTGCCAGCAGTTACTCTACTACCCCCTACGAGCAGTACTTC. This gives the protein CASSYSTTPYEQYF.

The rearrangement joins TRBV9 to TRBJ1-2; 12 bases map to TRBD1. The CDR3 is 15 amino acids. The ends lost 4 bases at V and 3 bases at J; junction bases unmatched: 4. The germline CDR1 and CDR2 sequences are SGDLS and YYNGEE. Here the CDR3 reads CASSSGTGGYYGYTF. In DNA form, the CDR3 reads TGTGCCAGCAGCTCAGGGACAGGGGGCTACTATGGCTACACCTTC. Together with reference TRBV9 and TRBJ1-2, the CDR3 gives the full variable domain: DSGVTQTPKHLITATGQRVTLRCSPRSGDLSVYWYQQSLDQGLQFLIQYYNGEERAKGNILERFSAQQFPDLHSELNLSSLELGDSALYFCASSSGTGGYYGYTFGSGTRLTVV.

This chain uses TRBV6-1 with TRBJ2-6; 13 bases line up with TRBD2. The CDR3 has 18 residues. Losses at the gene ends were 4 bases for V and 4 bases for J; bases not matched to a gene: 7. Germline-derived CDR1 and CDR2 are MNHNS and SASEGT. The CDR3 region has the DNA TGTGCCAGCAGTGCAGGACTAGCGGGAGTAGCAGGGGCCAACGTCCTGACTTTC. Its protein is CASSAGLAGVAGANVLTF.

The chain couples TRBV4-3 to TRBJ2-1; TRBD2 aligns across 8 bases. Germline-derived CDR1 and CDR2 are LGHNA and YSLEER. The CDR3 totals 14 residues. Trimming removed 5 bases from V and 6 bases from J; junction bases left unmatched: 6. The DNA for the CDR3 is TGCGCCAGCAGCGCGGGACTAGTTATCAATGAGCAGTTCTTC. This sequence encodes CASSAGLVINEQFF.

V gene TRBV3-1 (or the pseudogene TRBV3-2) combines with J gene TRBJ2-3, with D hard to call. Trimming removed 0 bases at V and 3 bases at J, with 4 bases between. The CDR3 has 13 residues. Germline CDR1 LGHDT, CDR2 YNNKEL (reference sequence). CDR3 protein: CASSQESTDTQYF. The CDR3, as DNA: TGTGCCAGCAGCCAAGAATCGACAGATACGCAGTATTTT.

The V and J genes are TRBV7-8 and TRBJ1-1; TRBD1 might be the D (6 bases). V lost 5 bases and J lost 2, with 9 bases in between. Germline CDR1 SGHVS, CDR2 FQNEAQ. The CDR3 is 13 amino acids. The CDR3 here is CASSLDRNTEAFF. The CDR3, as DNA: TGTGCCAGCAGCCTGGACAGAAACACTGAAGCTTTCTTT.

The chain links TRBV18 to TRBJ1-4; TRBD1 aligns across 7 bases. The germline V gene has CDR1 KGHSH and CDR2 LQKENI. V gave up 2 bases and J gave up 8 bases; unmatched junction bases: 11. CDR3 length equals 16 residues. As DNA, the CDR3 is TGTGCCAGCTCACCAGATACAGGGGCGGCAGGGGAAAAACTGTTTTTT. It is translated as CASSPDTGAAGEKLFF.

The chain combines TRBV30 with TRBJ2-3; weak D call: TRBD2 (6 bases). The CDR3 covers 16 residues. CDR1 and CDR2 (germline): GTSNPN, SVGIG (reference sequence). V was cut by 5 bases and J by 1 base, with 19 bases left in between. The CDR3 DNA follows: TGTGCCTGGTCACGAGGCGGGGCGCGGGGCACAGATACGCAGTATTTT. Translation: CAWSRGGARGTDTQYF. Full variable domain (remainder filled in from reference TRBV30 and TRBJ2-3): SQTIHQWPATLVQPVGSPLSLECTVEGTSNPNLYWYRQAAGRGLQLLFYSVGIGQISSEVPQNLSASRPQDRQFILSSKKLLLSDSGFYLCAWSRGGARGTDTQYFGPGTRLTVL.

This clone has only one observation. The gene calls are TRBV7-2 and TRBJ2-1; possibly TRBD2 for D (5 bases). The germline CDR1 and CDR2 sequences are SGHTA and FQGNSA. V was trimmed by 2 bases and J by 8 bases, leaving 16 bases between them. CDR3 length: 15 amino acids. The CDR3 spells CASSLSATSPHEQFF. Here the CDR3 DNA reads TGTGCCAGCAGCTTATCTGCTACTAGTCCCCATGAGCAGTTCTTC.

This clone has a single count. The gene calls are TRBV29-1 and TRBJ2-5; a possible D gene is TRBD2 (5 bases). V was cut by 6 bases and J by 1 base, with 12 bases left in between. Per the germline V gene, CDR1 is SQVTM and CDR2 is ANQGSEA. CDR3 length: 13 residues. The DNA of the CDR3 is TGCAGCGTGGGAGAGGGTGGCCAAGAGACCCAGTACTTC. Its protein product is CSVGEGGQETQYF.

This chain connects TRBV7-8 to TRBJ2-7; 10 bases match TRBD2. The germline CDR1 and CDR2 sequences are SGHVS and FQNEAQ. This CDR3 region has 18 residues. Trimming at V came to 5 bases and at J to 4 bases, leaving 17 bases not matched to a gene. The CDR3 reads CASSGSSGGYEGMYEQYF. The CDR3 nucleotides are TGTGCCAGCAGCGGTTCTAGCGGGGGCTACGAAGGGATGTACGAGCAGTACTTC.

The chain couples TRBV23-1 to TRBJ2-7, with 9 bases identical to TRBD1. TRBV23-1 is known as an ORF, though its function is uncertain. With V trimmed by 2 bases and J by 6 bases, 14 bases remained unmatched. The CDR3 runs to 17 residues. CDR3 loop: CASSQRRRDRAYGEQYF. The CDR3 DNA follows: TGCGCCAGCAGTCAAAGGCGCCGGGACAGGGCCTATGGCGAGCAGTACTTC.

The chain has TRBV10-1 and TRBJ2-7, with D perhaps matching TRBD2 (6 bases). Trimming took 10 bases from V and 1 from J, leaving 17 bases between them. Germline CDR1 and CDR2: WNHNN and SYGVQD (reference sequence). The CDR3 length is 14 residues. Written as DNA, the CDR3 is TGCGCCACCAGATTGGGAGGCAGATCCTACGAGCAGTACTTC. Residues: CATRLGGRSYEQYF.

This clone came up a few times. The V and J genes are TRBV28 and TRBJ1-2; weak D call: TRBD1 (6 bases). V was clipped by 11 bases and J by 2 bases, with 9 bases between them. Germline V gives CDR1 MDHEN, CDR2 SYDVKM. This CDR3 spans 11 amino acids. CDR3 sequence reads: CAVDRNYGYTF. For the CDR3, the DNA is TGTGCCGTTGACAGGAACTATGGCTACACCTTC.

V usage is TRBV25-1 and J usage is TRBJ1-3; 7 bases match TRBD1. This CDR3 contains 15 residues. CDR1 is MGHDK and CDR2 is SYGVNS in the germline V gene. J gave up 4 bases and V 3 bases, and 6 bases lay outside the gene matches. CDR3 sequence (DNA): TGTGCCAGCAGTGACACAGGGGTGTTAGGAAACACCATATATTTT. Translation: CASSDTGVLGNTIYF.

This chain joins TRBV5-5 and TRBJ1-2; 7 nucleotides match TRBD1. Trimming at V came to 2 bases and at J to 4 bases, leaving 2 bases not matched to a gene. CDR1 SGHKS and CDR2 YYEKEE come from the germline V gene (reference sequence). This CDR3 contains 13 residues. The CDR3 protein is CASSLGGAYGYTF. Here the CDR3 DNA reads TGTGCCAGCAGCTTAGGGGGCGCCTATGGCTACACCTTC.

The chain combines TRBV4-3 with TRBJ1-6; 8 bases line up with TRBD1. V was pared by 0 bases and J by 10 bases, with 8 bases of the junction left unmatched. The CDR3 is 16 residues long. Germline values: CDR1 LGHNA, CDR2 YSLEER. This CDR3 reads CASSQDGDRGKSPLHF. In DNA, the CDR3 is TGCGCCAGCAGCCAAGATGGAGACAGGGGAAAGTCACCCCTCCACTTT.

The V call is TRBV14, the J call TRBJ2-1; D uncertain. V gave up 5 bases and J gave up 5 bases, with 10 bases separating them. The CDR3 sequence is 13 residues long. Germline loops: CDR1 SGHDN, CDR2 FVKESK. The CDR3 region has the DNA TGTGCCAGCAGCTCACAGAGAGACAATGAGCAGTTCTTC. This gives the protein CASSSQRDNEQFF.

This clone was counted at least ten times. This CDR3 reads CASRSSGSRGSYNEQFF. The CDR3 bases are TGTGCCAGTAGATCTAGCGGGAGTAGGGGCTCCTACAATGAGCAGTTCTTC. The chain couples TRBV19 to TRBJ2-1, with TRBD2 matching over 10 bases. Germline loops: CDR1 LNHDA, CDR2 SQIVND (reference sequence). The CDR3 length is 17 residues. V lost 6 bases and J lost 0; bases outside the gene matches: 8.